This TCR beta chain is drawn from a study of T cells in Graves' hyperthyroidism and ophthalmopathy. The study's findings and limits: Ophthalmopathy could be told apart from stable hyperthyroidism with a 13 V-J model.

RNA transcripts gave rise to amplified TCR beta CDR3 regions. HTBI primers drove first-round RT-PCR of the TCR CDR3. In TCRdb, the multiplex PCR reads were re-called with MiXCR into one record per CDR3 protein. The repertoire holds about 250,000 distinct CDR3 sequences, approximately 23% seen once, with 64% in the top ten. Each 10 ml fresh peripheral blood draw supplied the PBMCs. About this clonotype itself: What it recognizes is unknown.

This CDR3 spans 16 amino acids. CDR1 SNHLY and CDR2 FYNNEI come from the germline V gene. With V trimmed by 6 bases and J by 1 base, 3 bases remained unmatched. This clonotype was obtained from a man under 40 with Graves' ophthalmopathy. The sample consisted of blood. This sequence joins TRBV2 and TRBJ2-2, with 12 nucleotides matching TRBD2. The CDR3 coding sequence is TGTGCCAGCAGAAGGGGACTAGCGGGGAACACCGGGGAGCTGTTTTTT. Protein product: CASRRGLAGNTGELFF. The full variable domain, its missing parts supplied by reference TRBV2 and TRBJ2-2, is EPEVTQTPSHQVTQMGQEVILRCVPISNHLYFYWYRQILGQKVEFLVSFYNNEISEKSEIFDDQFSVERPDGSNFTLKIRSTKLEDSAMYFCASRRGLAGNTGELFFGEGSRLTVL.